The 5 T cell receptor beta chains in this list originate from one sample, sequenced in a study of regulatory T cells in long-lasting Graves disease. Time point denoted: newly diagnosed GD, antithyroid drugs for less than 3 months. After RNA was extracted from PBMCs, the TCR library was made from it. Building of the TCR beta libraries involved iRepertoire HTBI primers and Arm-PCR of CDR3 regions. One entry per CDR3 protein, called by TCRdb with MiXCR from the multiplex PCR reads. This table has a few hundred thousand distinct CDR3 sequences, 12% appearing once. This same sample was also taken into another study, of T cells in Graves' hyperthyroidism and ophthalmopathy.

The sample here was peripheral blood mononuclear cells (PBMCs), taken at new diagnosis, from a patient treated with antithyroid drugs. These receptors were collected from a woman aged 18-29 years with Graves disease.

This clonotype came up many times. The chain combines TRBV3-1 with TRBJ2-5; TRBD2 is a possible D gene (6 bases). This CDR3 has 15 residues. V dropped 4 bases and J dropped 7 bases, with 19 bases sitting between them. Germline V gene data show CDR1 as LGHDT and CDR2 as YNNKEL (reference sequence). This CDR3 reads CASSPIPVNGGTQYF. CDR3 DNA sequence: TGTGCCAGCAGCCCGATACCGGTCAACGGGGGGACCCAGTACTTC.

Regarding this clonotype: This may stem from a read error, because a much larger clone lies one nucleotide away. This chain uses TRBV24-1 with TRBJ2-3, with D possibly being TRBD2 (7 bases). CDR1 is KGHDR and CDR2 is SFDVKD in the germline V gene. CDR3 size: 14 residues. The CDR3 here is CATSDGGHGDAQYF. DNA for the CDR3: TGTGCCACCAGTGACGGGGGGCATGGAGATGCGCAGTATTTT.

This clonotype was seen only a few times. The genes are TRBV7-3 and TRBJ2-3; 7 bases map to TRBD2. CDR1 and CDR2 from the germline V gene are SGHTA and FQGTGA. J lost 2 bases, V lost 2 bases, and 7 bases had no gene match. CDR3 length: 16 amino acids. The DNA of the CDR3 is TGTGCCAGCAGCTTAGGTGCTAGCGGCTTCACAGATACGCAGTATTTT. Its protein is CASSLGASGFTDTQYF.

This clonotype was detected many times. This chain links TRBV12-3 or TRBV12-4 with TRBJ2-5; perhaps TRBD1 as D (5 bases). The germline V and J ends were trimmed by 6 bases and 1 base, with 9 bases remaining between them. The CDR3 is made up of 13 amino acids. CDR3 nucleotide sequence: TGTGCCAGCAGACCCGACAGCCAAGAGACCCAGTACTTC. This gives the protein CASRPDSQETQYF.

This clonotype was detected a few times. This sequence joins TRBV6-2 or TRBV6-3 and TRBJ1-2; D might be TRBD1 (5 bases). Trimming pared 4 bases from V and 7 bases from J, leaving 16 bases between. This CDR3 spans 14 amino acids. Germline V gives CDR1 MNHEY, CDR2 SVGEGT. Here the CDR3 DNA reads TGTGCCAGCAGTTCCCAGGGAAGCCGTTTTGGCTACACCTTC. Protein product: CASSSQGSRFGYTF.